This T cell receptor beta chain emerged from a study of cytomegalovirus exposure and HLA in healthy donors (dated 2017 in TCRdb). The study in broad terms: An earlier analysis of approximately 550 of the donors reported 276 Gb of sequence data and around 120 million unique TCR beta sequences from roughly 200 million T cells. Besides the first cohort of about 730 subjects, a separate validation cohort made up of roughly 120 different subjects was used. To predict cytomegalovirus infection status, the study brought together high-throughput TCR immunosequencing, statistical association of individual TCRs with disease status, and machine learning. An early release covering around 630 HLA-typed donors comprised approximately 290 gigabases of sequencing data and roughly 85 million unique TCR sequences. The number of typed donors differed by locus: roughly 620-630 for A, B, C, DRB1 and DQB1; 522 for DQA1; about 600 for DPA1; and 400 to 480 for DPB1. Donor age, sex, ethnicity and CMV serostatus were compiled alongside the repertoire data. An earlier analysis of 587 of the donors applied high-throughput TCR beta sequencing to assess whether each TCR beta V gene segment acted as functional or pseudogenic. Across 398 genotyped donors of the cohort, an average of about 240,000 unique TCR beta nucleotide sequences per donor were sequenced, and roughly a sixth of those sequences were non-productive. The genetic ancestry cluster associated with self-reported Caucasian donors included around four fifths of the 398 genotyped donors. HLA typing covered class I and class II loci at four-digit resolution. About five DR-DQ haplotypes were treated as single units for association and clustering because of strong linkage in the cohort. To study patterns of TCR occurrence, a later analysis re-analyzed previously published TCR beta repertoires from 500 to 850 donors and added high-resolution HLA genotyping. All discovery cohort repertoires had been generated on a single sequencing platform. Using immunosequencing, the study profiled T cell repertoires from 550 to 750 subjects and related those repertoires to cytomegalovirus serostatus. In the later analysis, no new phenotypic data were used to find candidate immune exposures; instead, reliance was placed on TCR beta sequences and their occurrence across donors. A later genetic analysis took genome-wide SNP genotypes for about three fifths of the roughly 670 donors and used that subset as a discovery cohort. The study was designed to test whether signatures of past pathogen exposure could be identified by cataloging public T cell receptors.

Overall results and qualifications from the work: According to a later analysis, most CMV-associated TCR beta chains appeared to be HLA-restricted, and the HLA associations seemed to be driven largely by CMV exposure. In an earlier analysis of 500 to 650 of the donors, most TCR beta V segments appeared in productive rearrangements about 90% or about 30% of the time, broadly matching IMGT annotations. A cluster of highly shared sequence variants was judged likely to represent a technical artifact of the sequencing pipeline. A later analysis associated 16,951 TCR beta sequences with specific HLA alleles at a false discovery rate of 0.05. A total of 150 or so TCR beta chains were listed by the study as associated with cytomegalovirus. The authors suggested that the approach could potentially be generalized to other disease states and immunological phenotypes. In this cohort, only TCR beta chains were sequenced, and detectable features were limited by the absence of alpha or paired-chain data. While some public TCRs were present in many individuals, most TCR sequences turned up only very rarely across donors. A further reported finding was that TCR beta sequences accurately predicted the HLA-A and HLA-B alleles for most subjects in the first cohort. A later genetic analysis reported fewer N-insertions in productive TCRs among donors in an Asian-associated ancestry cluster than the roughly 640-donor mean. CMV serostatus was the only immune exposure information available for the cohort. In a later genetic analysis, a missense DCLRE1C variant was associated with V-gene and J-gene trimming of TCR beta chains, and the association was replicated in an independent cohort. According to a later analysis, TCR association rates differed among HLA loci, with DRB1 alleles showing the most associated TCRs and HLA-C alleles showing the fewest. In both the original and validation cohorts, the classifier was reported to diagnose cytomegalovirus status with high specificity and sensitivity. Correlated functional status among segregating V segments might reflect linkage disequilibrium, but an unknown experimental factor could not be ruled out. The presence/absence analyses assumed that sequencing depth was roughly uniform across donors, and that assumption may not be true. Compared with equally common non-associated chains, HLA-associated TCR beta chains in a later analysis were more clonally expanded and had lower generation probabilities. Three of the identified cytomegalovirus-associated TCR beta chains were confirmed in vitro to be specific for cytomegalovirus antigens. Some IMGT-functional V segments, including TRBV6-2 and TRBV6-3, could not be distinguished by the 87-base-pair reads and were therefore excluded. A later analysis reported that several top co-occurrence clusters appeared linked to parvovirus B19, influenza, CMV and Epstein-Barr virus. Because HLA typing was missing for some donors at each locus, association tests included only the typed subset. Because counts were too low, around 18 rarely observed V segments, including chromosome 9 orphons, were left out of the earlier analysis of some 640 of the donors. When HLA alleles, especially DR and DQ, strongly co-occurred, TCR associations were difficult to assign to individual alleles.

Deletion took 4 bases off V and 4 bases off J, with a span of 32 bases between the germline ends. The germline V gene specifies SGHVS as CDR1 and FQNEAQ as CDR2. The CDR3, cysteine through phenylalanine, is 21 amino acids long. Just the 63-base CDR3 DNA is kept, in frame starting at base 1. The cohort was made up of roughly 670 healthy bone marrow donors. Cohort members were all nominally healthy when sampled, although unrecorded immune exposures were likely present. The donor tested CMV seronegative and was one of the 352 seronegative cohort members. A peripheral blood sample was provided by each donor, and peripheral blood mononuclear cells were used for TCR beta sequencing. Genomic DNA was extracted from the blood cell samples with the Qiagen DNeasy Blood Extraction Kit. Library preparation used the immunoSEQ multiplex PCR assay. The multiplex PCR relied on a mix of 60 forward primers for TCR Vbeta segments and 13 reverse primers for TCR Jbeta segments. The CDR3 region of rearranged TCR beta genes was amplified from genomic DNA by a multiplex PCR assay. The Illumina HiSeq System was used to sequence the amplified TCR beta libraries as 87-base-pair reads. The paper's data handling went like this. A later analysis tallied 80 million to 95 million unique TCR beta chains across the approximately 670 repertoires, and around 9.9 million of those chains were shared by two or more donors. To remove PCR and sequencing errors, raw reads were error-corrected and collapsed into unique sequences using a nearest-neighbor algorithm that merged closely related sequences. V, D and J gene segments were assigned by aligning CDR3 sequences to IMGT reference sequences. For a sequence to be retained, a match of at least six nucleotides to both a V gene segment and a J gene segment was required. Rearrangements were called productive when the CDR3 lacked stop codons and stayed in frame with V and J; all others were non-productive. Following IMGT convention, CDR3 was defined as the stretch from the second conserved V-encoded cysteine to the conserved J-encoded phenylalanine. The earlier analysis of about 560 of the donors excluded any sequence lacking an unambiguous match to a single V gene segment. In an earlier analysis of approximately 590 of the donors, V segments were called functional above 56.7% productive rearrangements and were called segregating when the between-donor standard deviation exceeded 5%. A statistical classification framework was developed to diagnose cytomegalovirus status using the catalog of TCR beta chain sequences. A later analysis assigned V and J genes by comparing TCR nucleotide sequences with IMGT/GENE-DB human TR gene sequences. In a later analysis, CDR3 sequences and most-parsimonious VDJ recombination scenarios were assigned using the TCRdist pipeline. In a later analysis, each TCR beta chain was defined by its CDR3 amino acid sequence together with its V-gene family, and reads without a unique V-gene family were excluded. To address suspected cross-contamination and a sequencing artifact, a later analysis removed 592 highly shared, low-generation-probability nucleotide sequences. In a later analysis, a clonal expansion index was calculated for each public chain from normalized within-repertoire ranks of inferred template counts. In a later analysis, generation probabilities were computed using a VDJ recombination model fitted to out-of-frame rearrangements, and the results were checked against IGoR. Hypergeometric tests were used in a later analysis to score TCR-TCR, TCR-HLA and TCR-CMV co-occurrence, with a repertoire-size bias correction applied to the TCR pairs. To estimate false discovery rates, a later analysis permuted the HLA or CMV assignments 20 times. In a later analysis, co-occurring TCRs were grouped using DBSCAN, with TCRdist sequence similarity added in when clustering inside HLA-allele-positive subsets. Co-occurrence clustering excluded repertoires with fewer than 30,000 or more than 120,000 public chains, plus five with anomalous nucleotide sharing. TCRdb stores this immuneACCESS table with in-frame sequences only. Part of the clones is absent; in the studies checked, under half of the shortfall reflects unresolved V genes, and no reason is known for the rest. The DNA gave D and trimming, while V, J and clone size come from that table. This sample comprises fewer than 140,000 clones, approximately 82% of them detected only once. Clones ranked in the top ten supply 2% to 2.5% of the sample.

A remark on this clone: Its antigen target is currently unknown. No base quality information exists; no much larger clone differs at one position.

This clonotype originated in a man in his forties in good health and CMV-seronegative. The chain joins TRBV7-8 to TRBJ2-4; a tentative D call is TRBD2 (6 bases match). The sequenced material came from PBMCs. This receptor carries the CDR3 CASSSLFSRSTISGPKNIQYF. The nucleotides read TGTGCCAGCAGCTCCTTATTCTCACGGAGTACGATCAGCGGGCCTAAAAACATTCAGTACTTC.